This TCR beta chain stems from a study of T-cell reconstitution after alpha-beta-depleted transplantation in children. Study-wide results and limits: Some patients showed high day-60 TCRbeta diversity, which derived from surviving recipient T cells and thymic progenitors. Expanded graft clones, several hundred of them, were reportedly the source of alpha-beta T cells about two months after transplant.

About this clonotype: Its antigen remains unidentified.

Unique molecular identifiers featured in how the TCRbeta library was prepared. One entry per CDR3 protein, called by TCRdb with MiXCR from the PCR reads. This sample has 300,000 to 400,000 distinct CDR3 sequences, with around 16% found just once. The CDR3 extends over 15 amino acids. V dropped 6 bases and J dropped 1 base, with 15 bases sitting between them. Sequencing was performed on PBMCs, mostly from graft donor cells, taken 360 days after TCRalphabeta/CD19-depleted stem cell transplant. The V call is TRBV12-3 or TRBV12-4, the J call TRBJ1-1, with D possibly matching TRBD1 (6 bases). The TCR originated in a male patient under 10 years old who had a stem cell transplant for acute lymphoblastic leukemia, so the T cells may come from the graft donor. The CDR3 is CASRRGHLGNTEAFF. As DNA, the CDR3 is TGTGCCAGCAGGCGGGGACATCTCGGGAACACTGAAGCTTTCTTT.